This T cell receptor (beta chain) is from a study of spatial heterogeneity in lung cancer. General study points: Counts of expanded intratumoral alpha and beta TCRs tracked tumor mutation counts. Estimated coverage of tumor T cells was about 7% for alpha and approximately 13% for beta chains.

Time point noted: sample taken at primary tumor resection. Donation came from 70 or so patients with untreated early-stage non-small cell lung cancer. TCRdb re-derived calls from the 5' RACE reads in MiXCR, one entry per CDR3 protein. The sample includes 8,700 or so distinct CDR3 sequences, around an eighth of them seen just once. By proportion, this clonotype is medium-sized. The antigen remains unidentified. Little can be read into the size of this beta chain, an off-target read in a library designed for alpha chains. The germline V gene has CDR1 PRHDT and CDR2 FYEKMQ (reference sequence). With V trimmed by 2 bases and J by 7 bases, 13 bases remained unmatched. The CDR3 spans 16 residues.

This sample comprised lung tumor tissue, obtained at surgery. This sequence joins TRBV13 and TRBJ2-7, with 8 bases fitting TRBD1. The receptor was derived from a male donor with early-stage non-small cell lung cancer. The CDR3 DNA follows: TGTGCCAGCAGCTTACGGACCGGGACAGGACCCGTGGAGCAGTACTTC. It yields the protein CASSLRTGTGPVEQYF.